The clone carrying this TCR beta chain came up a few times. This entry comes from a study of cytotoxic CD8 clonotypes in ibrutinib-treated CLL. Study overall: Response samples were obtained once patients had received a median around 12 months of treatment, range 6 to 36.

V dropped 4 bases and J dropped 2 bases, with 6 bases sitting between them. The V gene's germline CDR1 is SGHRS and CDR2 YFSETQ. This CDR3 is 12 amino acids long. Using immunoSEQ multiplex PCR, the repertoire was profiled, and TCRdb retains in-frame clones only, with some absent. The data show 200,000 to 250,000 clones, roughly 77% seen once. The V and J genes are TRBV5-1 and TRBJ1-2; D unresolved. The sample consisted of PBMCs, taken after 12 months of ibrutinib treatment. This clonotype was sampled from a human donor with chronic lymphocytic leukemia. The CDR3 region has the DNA TGCGCCAGCAGCCCGGAGAACTATGGCTACACCTTC. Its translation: CASSPENYGYTF.